The clone carrying this T cell receptor beta chain was observed a handful of times. Its matching antigen is unknown. The CDR3 has 15 amino acids. Germline lookup yields CDR1 MDHEN and CDR2 SYDVKM. V was pared by 6 bases and J by 3 bases, with 15 bases between. The whole isolated RNA underwent reverse transcription, so sequencing captured expressed TCRB transcripts. TCRdb keeps only in-frame clones here, not all; method: immunoSEQ multiplex PCR. Among more than 85,000 clones listed, roughly 40% were seen once. The sample is drawn from a study of beta chain features in type 1 diabetes. The study, taken as a whole, reports: VDJ junctions sequenced from type 1 diabetes patients showed fewer insertions and more deletions. For TCRB rearrangement, an influence of HLA type remained unresolved here.

The J gene is TRBJ1-3, the V gene TRBV28; perhaps TRBD1 as D (6 bases). Sample: stem cell memory CD4+ T cells from blood. The clonotype comes from a woman younger than 35 in good health. In DNA form, the CDR3 reads TGTGCCAGCAGATCGTCAGGGGTGGATGGAAACACCATATATTTT. Its translation: CASRSSGVDGNTIYF.